This T cell receptor (beta chain) was sequenced for a study of blood T cell repertoires in COVID-19. About the study: From the United States, Italy and Spain came samples of acute and convalescent COVID-19.

This table comes from immunoSEQ multiplex PCR, and its TCRdb copy is limited to in-frame clones, with some not included. This table holds approximately 150,000 clones, over 85% found once. This clone was observed a single time. Germline CDR1 MNHNS, CDR2 SASEGT. This CDR3 is 14 amino acids long. The V end lost 1 base, the J end lost 5 bases, and 12 bases lay between the germline ends. This clonotype was sampled from a woman aged 60-75 years with COVID-19, enrolled during active disease. The V and J genes are TRBV6-1 and TRBJ2-7, with D uncertain. Material for sequencing was peripheral blood. The CDR3 here is CASSEGGPQDEQYF. The DNA of the CDR3 is TGTGCCAGCAGTGAAGGTGGCCCCCAGGACGAGCAGTACTTC.